A single sample gave rise to the 31 T cell receptor beta chains below, sequenced in a study of beta chain features in type 1 diabetes. Overall study findings and caveats: Type 1 diabetes patients had TCRB CDR3s that were shorter (moderately but significantly so) in all four CD4+ subsets.

Which antigens these TCRs recognize remains unknown. Every isolated RNA sample was fully reverse transcribed, so sequencing captured expressed TCRB transcripts. The table came from immunoSEQ multiplex PCR; TCRdb's copy has only in-frame clones and leaves some out. The data show hundreds of thousands of clones, with around an eighth seen just once and 0.02% to 0.025% held by the top ten. Material: naive CD4+ T cells from blood. All receptors derive from a man between 18 and 29 years old with type 1 diabetes.

This clone was counted between two and nine times. This chain links TRBV6-5 with TRBJ2-4; no clear D gene. Germline CDR1 is MNHEY and CDR2 is SVGAGI. Trimming took off 8 bases at V and 5 bases at J, with 16 bases between the two ends. This CDR3 is 14 amino acids long. In DNA, the CDR3 is TGTGCCAGCTCGGTGGGTGGGCAGGAAAACATTCAGTACTTC. Protein product: CASSVGGQENIQYF.

This clone was picked up a small number of times. As DNA, the CDR3 is TGCAGGCCCCCGAGGACAGGGGCTAACTATGGCTACACCTTC. As protein: CRPPRTGANYGYTF. The chain links TRBV29-1 to TRBJ1-2; TRBD1 aligns across 9 bases. The CDR3 is 14 residues long. Germline loops: CDR1 SQVTM, CDR2 ANQGSEA.

The chain's CDR3 is CASSMDNNEQFF. DNA for the CDR3: TGTGCCAGCAGCATGGACAACAATGAGCAGTTCTTC. This chain uses TRBV6-6 with TRBJ2-1; possibly TRBD1 for D (5 bases). The CDR3 consists of 12 residues. V gave up 6 bases and J gave up 5 bases, with 8 bases separating them. Germline V CDR1 and CDR2: MNHNY, SVGAGI (reference sequence).

The chain combines TRBV7-8 with TRBJ1-1; TRBD1 aligns across 7 bases. The germline V gene encodes CDR1 SGHVS and CDR2 FQNEAQ. The length of the CDR3 is 14 residues. V gave up 7 bases and J gave up 1 base; unmatched junction bases: 6. The CDR3: CASTEQGPNTEAFF. CDR3 DNA: TGTGCCAGCACCGAACAGGGGCCGAACACTGAAGCTTTCTTT.

The chain carries TRBV7-8 and TRBJ1-4; D is undetermined. Looked up from germline, CDR1 is SGHVS and CDR2 is FQNEAQ. This CDR3 is built from 16 residues. V shed 0 bases and J shed 0 bases, with 8 bases lying between them. CDR3 loop: CASSLAWQATNEKLFF. The CDR3, as DNA: TGTGCCAGCAGCTTAGCGTGGCAGGCAACTAATGAAAAACTGTTTTTT.

About this clone: The sample contains more than one DNA sequence encoding this CDR3. The chain carries TRBV6-5 and TRBJ1-1; no definite D call. V dropped 0 bases and J dropped 5 bases, with 7 bases sitting between them. The CDR3 totals 13 residues. Germline lookup yields CDR1 MNHEY and CDR2 SVGAGI. CDR3 DNA: TGTGCCAGCAGTTACTCCGCCGGGACTGAAGCTTTCTTT. It encodes CASSYSAGTEAFF.

This clone was counted only a few times. This chain links TRBV27 with TRBJ2-5, with D tentatively TRBD1 (6 bases). V dropped 6 bases and J dropped 2 bases, with 16 bases sitting between them. CDR3 size: 15 residues. Germline V gene sequence: CDR1 MNHEY, CDR2 SMNVEV (reference sequence). CDR3 sequence reads: CASSPSWGLQETQYF. The CDR3 DNA is TGTGCCAGCAGCCCATCTTGGGGGCTTCAAGAGACCCAGTACTTC.

The J gene is TRBJ2-5, the V gene TRBV10-3; TRBD1 might be the D (6 bases). Trimming removed 10 bases from V and 1 base from J, with 10 bases in between. This CDR3 region has 12 residues. Germline V CDR1 and CDR2: ENHRY, SYGVKD. CDR3 sequence reads: CATRTAQETQYF. The CDR3 DNA is TGTGCCACACGGACAGCCCAAGAGACCCAGTACTTC.

V usage is TRBV4-1 and J usage is TRBJ1-1; 9 positions agree with TRBD1. Germline lookup yields CDR1 MGHRA and CDR2 YSYEKL. J lost 5 bases, V lost 4 bases, and 8 bases had no gene match. The CDR3 loop spans 15 amino acids. The CDR3 DNA sequence: TGCGCCAGCAGCCTAACAGGGGGCGCCGGGACTGAAGCTTTCTTT. Residues: CASSLTGGAGTEAFF.

The V call is TRBV4-1, the J call TRBJ2-5, with D uncertain. Deletions cut 2 bases from V and 5 bases from J, with 9 bases between. The CDR3 runs to 13 residues. Per germline, CDR1 MGHRA and CDR2 YSYEKL. The CDR3 here is CASSQPQAETQYF. CDR3 DNA sequence: TGCGCCAGCAGCCAACCTCAGGCGGAGACCCAGTACTTC.

The rearrangement joins TRBV2 to TRBJ2-3; D possibly corresponds to TRBD2 (6 bases). CDR3 length: 15 amino acids. V gave up 4 bases and J gave up 1 base, with 12 bases separating them. CDR1 is SNHLY, CDR2 FYNNEI, per germline. The CDR3 sequence is CASSVVGLGTDTQYF. CDR3 DNA: TGTGCCAGCAGTGTAGTGGGACTCGGCACAGATACGCAGTATTTT.

The chain is built from TRBV18 and TRBJ2-7; a possible D gene is TRBD2 (5 bases). Per the germline V gene, CDR1 is KGHSH and CDR2 is LQKENI. The length of the CDR3 is 15 residues. Trimming removed 2 bases at V and 2 bases at J, with 13 bases between. CDR3 sequence: CASSPVGSITYEQYF. The CDR3 DNA is TGTGCCAGCTCACCAGTAGGGAGTATCACCTACGAGCAGTACTTC.

V is TRBV28 and J is TRBJ2-7; 8 nucleotides agree with TRBD1. Losses at the gene ends were 3 bases for V and 3 bases for J; bases not matched to a gene: 7. The germline CDR1 and CDR2 sequences are MDHEN and SYDVKM. The CDR3 is 15 amino acids. The chain's CDR3 is CASSFTTGTGYEQYF. CDR3 nucleotides: TGTGCCAGCAGTTTCACGACAGGGACAGGCTACGAGCAGTACTTC. The variable domain in full, completed from reference TRBV28 and TRBJ2-7, reads DVKVTQSSRYLVKRTGEKVFLECVQDMDHENMFWYRQDPGLGLRLIYFSYDVKMKEKGDIPEGYSVSREKKERFSLILESASTNQTSMYLCASSFTTGTGYEQYFGPGTRLTVT.

The rearrangement joins TRBV5-1 to TRBJ1-1; D is unclear. The CDR3 runs 16 residues. Germline CDR1 is SGHRS and CDR2 is YFSETQ. The V gene lost 0 bases and the J gene lost 0 bases, with 12 bases spanning the gap. The chain's CDR3 is CASSLGDWVMNTEAFF. Written as DNA, the CDR3 is TGCGCCAGCAGCTTGGGGGATTGGGTGATGAACACTGAAGCTTTCTTT.

The chain has TRBV11-3 and TRBJ2-1, with D possibly being TRBD2 (5 bases). Germline CDR1 reads SGHNT; CDR2 reads YENEEA. V lost 0 bases and J lost 8, with 14 bases in between. The CDR3 loop spans 15 amino acids. The CDR3 nucleotides are TGTGCCAGCAGCTTAGATTCGACGGAGGTCGATGAGCAGTTCTTC. As protein: CASSLDSTEVDEQFF.

This clone was counted a few times. The chain joins TRBV5-6 to TRBJ1-4, with a possible D match to TRBD1 (6 bases). V dropped 6 bases and J dropped 8 bases, with 11 bases sitting between them. This CDR3 has 12 residues. Per germline, CDR1 SGHDT and CDR2 YYEEEE. Written as DNA, the CDR3 is TGTGCCAGCAAACAACAGGGAGAAAAACTGTTTTTT. Protein sequence: CASKQQGEKLFF.

The V gene is TRBV5-6, the J gene TRBJ2-7; D might be TRBD2 (5 bases). Trimming stripped 2 bases from V and 2 bases from J, with 11 bases between. This CDR3 is built from 14 residues. The germline CDR1 and CDR2 sequences are SGHDT and YYEEEE. The CDR3 DNA reads TGTGCCAGCAGCTTCCTTGGGAGCGCCTACGAGCAGTACTTC. This codes for CASSFLGSAYEQYF.

There are a few counts of this clone. V gene TRBV15 combines with J gene TRBJ2-1, with D maybe TRBD1 (6 bases). This CDR3 contains 17 residues. V lost 0 bases and J lost 4, with 16 bases in between. From germline, CDR1 is LNHNV and CDR2 YYDKDF (reference sequence). The DNA for the CDR3 is TGTGCCACCAGCAGAGATTACACCGGGACACAATACAATGAGCAGTTCTTC. This encodes CATSRDYTGTQYNEQFF.

In this sample, this clone turned up a few times. The rearrangement uses TRBV10-2 and TRBJ2-1; D gene ambiguous. Germline V gives CDR1 WSHSY, CDR2 SAAADI. The CDR3 is 15 amino acids. Trimming took off 3 bases at V and 5 bases at J, with 14 bases between the two ends. The CDR3 region is CASSDGANVNNEQFF. The DNA for the CDR3 is TGCGCCAGCAGTGACGGAGCGAACGTGAACAATGAGCAGTTCTTC.

Of note for this clone: Other DNA sequences in this sample translate to the same CDR3. The chain couples TRBV28 to TRBJ1-2, with TRBD1 matching 7 bases. The CDR3 runs 12 residues. Germline CDR1 and CDR2: MDHEN and SYDVKM. J gave up 8 bases and V 4 bases, and 4 bases lay outside the gene matches. CDR3 protein: CASSSQGGGYTF. In DNA form, the CDR3 reads TGTGCCAGCAGTTCCCAGGGGGGCGGCTACACCTTC.

The J gene is TRBJ2-7, the V gene TRBV2, with 8 nucleotides matching TRBD1. V gave up 6 bases and J gave up 1 base; unmatched junction bases: 8. There are 15 residues in the CDR3. Germline lookup yields CDR1 SNHLY and CDR2 FYNNEI. The CDR3 loop is CASRVNTGGSYEQYF. Here the CDR3 DNA reads TGTGCCAGCAGGGTGAATACAGGGGGTTCCTACGAGCAGTACTTC.

CDR3 DNA: TGTGCCTGGAGCACGGCCCTCTCTGGAAACACCATATATTTT. Its protein is CAWSTALSGNTIYF. The chain joins TRBV30 to TRBJ1-3, with unresolved D. Trimming cost V 3 bases and J 0 bases, with 9 bases left between them. The CDR3 length is 14 residues. Germline lookup yields CDR1 GTSNPN and CDR2 SVGIG (reference sequence).

In this sample, this clone turned up a few times. The gene calls are TRBV6-5 and TRBJ1-2, with D perhaps matching TRBD1 (5 bases). There are 13 residues in the CDR3. CDR1 MNHEY and CDR2 SVGAGI come from the germline V gene. With 6 bases removed from V and 2 bases from J, the gap between germline ends came to 10 bases. The CDR3 bases are TGTGCCAGCAGCGGGGGAGTAAACTATGGCTACACCTTC. Translating it yields CASSGGVNYGYTF.

The gene calls are TRBV7-2 and TRBJ2-3; 8 bases agree with TRBD2. Trimming at V came to 1 base and at J to 6 bases, leaving 6 bases not matched to a gene. The CDR3 has 15 amino acids. Germline V lookup: CDR1 SGHTA, CDR2 FQGNSA. The DNA of the CDR3 is TGTGCCAGCAGCTTAGGGCGGGGGGTCTTGGATACGCAGTATTTT. It specifies CASSLGRGVLDTQYF.

CDR3 DNA sequence: TGCGCCAGCAGCCCTTCGCCAGGGGGCATAAGTGAAAAACTGTTTTTT. It translates to CASSPSPGGISEKLFF. The chain links TRBV4-1 to TRBJ1-4; TRBD1 aligns across 8 bases. With V trimmed by 4 bases and J by 7 bases, 11 bases remained unmatched. From germline, CDR1 is MGHRA and CDR2 YSYEKL. The CDR3 covers 16 residues.

This clone was recorded a few times. The chain uses TRBV5-6 and TRBJ2-5, with a possible D match to TRBD2 (6 bases). The V gene lost 1 base and the J gene lost 4 bases, with 8 bases spanning the gap. The CDR3 consists of 13 residues. From germline, CDR1 is SGHDT and CDR2 YYEEEE. The CDR3 nucleotides read TGTGCCAGCAGCTTGTATAGCGGAGAGACCCAGTACTTC. Translated: CASSLYSGETQYF.

This clone showed up just a few times. This rearrangement joins TRBV7-2 to TRBJ1-6; 9 positions agree with TRBD1. Trimming took 5 bases from V and 5 from J; bases not matched to a gene: 4. CDR1 SGHTA and CDR2 FQGNSA come from the germline V gene. The CDR3 length is 15 residues. The CDR3 nucleotides read TGTGCCAGCAGCCCTCGACAGGGGGATAATTCACCCCTCCACTTT. Translated, it gives CASSPRQGDNSPLHF. Filled out from reference TRBV7-2 and TRBJ1-6, the complete variable domain reads GAGVSQSPSNKVTEKGKDVELRCDPISGHTALYWYRQSLGQGLEFLIYFQGNSAPDKSGLPSDRFSAERTGGSVSTLTIQRTQQEDSAVYLCASSPRQGDNSPLHFGNGTRLTVT.

In the case of this clone: This CDR3 is also generated by other DNA sequences in the sample. V usage is TRBV30 and J usage is TRBJ1-1; 9 nucleotides agree with TRBD1. V dropped 1 base and J dropped 5; count of bases not matched to a gene: 8. CDR1 GTSNPN and CDR2 SVGIG come from the germline V gene (reference sequence). The CDR3 is 15 amino acids. In DNA form, the CDR3 reads TGTGCCTGGAGTGAGACAGGGGGGCGGAGGACTGAAGCTTTCTTT. This gives the protein CAWSETGGRRTEAFF.

The rearrangement joins TRBV2 to TRBJ1-6, with D maybe TRBD1 (5 bases). Deletions cut 2 bases from V and 8 bases from J, with 10 bases between. CDR1 SNHLY and CDR2 FYNNEI come from the germline V gene. The CDR3 runs to 14 residues. CDR3 region: CASSEWLGDSPLHF. The CDR3 DNA follows: TGTGCCAGCAGTGAATGGCTGGGGGATTCACCCCTCCACTTT.

This clone was observed a single time. This sequence joins TRBV11-2 and TRBJ1-2; D is unclear. Between the trimmed V and J ends, which lost 2 bases and 4 bases, there was a span of 8 bases. Germline loops: CDR1 SGHAT, CDR2 FQNNGV. The CDR3 runs 13 residues. This CDR3 reads CASSLRYGYGYTF. The CDR3, as DNA: TGTGCCAGCAGCTTAAGATATGGCTATGGCTACACCTTC.

This chain joins TRBV9 and TRBJ2-1; TRBD2 aligns across 9 bases. The V gene's germline CDR1 is SGDLS and CDR2 YYNGEE. Trimming took 0 bases from V and 5 from J; bases not matched to a gene: 3. This CDR3 contains 15 residues. The chain's CDR3 is CASSVALAGNNEQFF. CDR3 nucleotide sequence: TGTGCCAGCAGCGTAGCCCTAGCGGGGAACAATGAGCAGTTCTTC.